This T cell receptor (beta chain) was sequenced for a study of glioma-infiltrating T cells after dendritic cell vaccination. Study-wide background: Samples are from glioblastoma patients in Phase I and II dendritic cell vaccine trials. Patients received three intradermal dendritic cell vaccine injections at biweekly intervals.

Germline CDR1 reads GTSNPN; CDR2 reads SVGIG (reference sequence). CDR3 length: 15 residues. The V segment lost 2 bases and the J segment 10 bases; nucleotides outside the gene matches: 8. The primer mix had 60 V beta and 13 J beta primers. Profiling relied on immunoSEQ multiplex PCR, and the TCRdb table lists in-frame clones only, not all of them. In the table there are about 25,000 clones, roughly 86% of which are singletons. Noted time point: after dendritic cell vaccination, including at tumor progression/relapse. PBMC sampling occurred before vaccination, two weeks after the third dose, and at progression.

The input for sequencing was blood, taken after dendritic cell vaccination. The receptor was isolated from a human donor with glioblastoma. The chain recombines TRBV30 with TRBJ2-1; TRBD2 matches at 13 bases. CDR3 amino acids: CAWSIGLAGVDEQFF. CDR3 sequence (DNA): TGTGCCTGGAGTATAGGACTAGCGGGGGTCGACGAGCAGTTCTTC.